This TCR beta chain was obtained from a study of PD-1 blockade in classical Hodgkin lymphoma. Whole-study results and caveats: By C4D1, diversity of CD4+ TCRs had risen significantly, whereas that of CD8+ TCRs had not.

Points on this clone: Its antigen is unknown.

The method was immunoSEQ multiplex PCR; TCRdb's version includes in-frame clones alone and lacks a portion of them. Of approximately 37,000 clones listed, just under 80% are singletons. The CDR3 has 14 residues. V shed 0 bases and J shed 15 bases, with 18 bases lying between them. CDR1 is SEHNR, CDR2 FQNEAQ, per germline (reference sequence). The patients all showed relapse after autologous stem cell transplantation, while their brentuximab vedotin exposure varied. This TCR was recovered from a human donor with classical Hodgkin lymphoma. This specimen consisted of peripheral blood mononuclear cells (PBMCs), obtained at baseline. V and J are TRBV7-9 and TRBJ2-1; D not resolved. Here the CDR3 DNA reads TGTGCCAGCAGCTTAGCGGTTCTGGCCTCACTGGGGTTCTTC. As protein: CASSLAVLASLGFF.